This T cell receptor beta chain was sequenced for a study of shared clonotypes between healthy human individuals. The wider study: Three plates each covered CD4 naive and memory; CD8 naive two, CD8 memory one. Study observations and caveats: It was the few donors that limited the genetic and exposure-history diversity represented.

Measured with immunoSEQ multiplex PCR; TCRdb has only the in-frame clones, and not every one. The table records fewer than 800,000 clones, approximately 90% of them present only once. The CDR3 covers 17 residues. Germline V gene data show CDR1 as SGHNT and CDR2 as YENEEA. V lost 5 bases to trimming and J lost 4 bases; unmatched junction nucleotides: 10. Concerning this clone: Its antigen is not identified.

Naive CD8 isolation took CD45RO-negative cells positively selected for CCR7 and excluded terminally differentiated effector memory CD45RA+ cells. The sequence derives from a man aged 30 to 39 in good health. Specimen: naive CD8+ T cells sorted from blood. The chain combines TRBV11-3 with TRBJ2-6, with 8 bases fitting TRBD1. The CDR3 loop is CASSAGQGSAGANVLTF. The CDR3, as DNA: TGTGCCAGCAGCGCAGGACAGGGATCGGCCGGGGCCAACGTCCTGACTTTC.